A selection of T cell receptor beta chains follows, all from one sample in a study of T cell responses to AZD1222 COVID-19 vaccine. Generated by immunoSEQ multiplex PCR, the TCRdb table keeps only in-frame clones and is missing some. The sample holds approximately 150,000 clones, 85% to 90% seen once. Sample: peripheral blood, taken on day 0 of AZD1222 vaccination. All receptors derive from an adult in good health. CDR3s include the opening cysteine and the closing phenylalanine or tryptophan.

J gene | V gene | CDR3 protein
TRBJ2-2 | TRBV5-1 | CASSLGGGELFF
TRBJ2-7 | TRBV7-2 | CASSEPGLTRSYEQYF
TRBJ1-1 | TRBV6-5 | CASKGTGRSTEAFF
TRBJ2-6 | TRBV4-1 | CASSQVLGVAGANVLTF
TRBJ2-2 | TRBV12-3/TRBV12-4 | CASSARGSGELFF
TRBJ1-5 | TRBV3-1/TRBV3-2 | CASSLPGAGSPQHF
TRBJ2-1 | TRBV27 | CASSLASLGYSYNEQFF
TRBJ2-4 | TRBV19 | CASSIVGKNIQYF
TRBJ1-2 | TRBV11-2 | CASSPIKGTGYYGYTF
TRBJ1-1 | TRBV9 | CASTKVSNSEAFF
TRBJ1-1 | TRBV12-3/TRBV12-4 | CASSLGGRLAFF
TRBJ1-3 | TRBV5-1 | CASSLAGGRSSGNTIYF
TRBJ1-1 | TRBV7-2 | CASSLVPGQGWTEAFF
TRBJ2-2 | TRBV28 | CASSTGTGGKGVNIGELFF
TRBJ1-5 | TRBV30 | CAWGRASGNQPQHF